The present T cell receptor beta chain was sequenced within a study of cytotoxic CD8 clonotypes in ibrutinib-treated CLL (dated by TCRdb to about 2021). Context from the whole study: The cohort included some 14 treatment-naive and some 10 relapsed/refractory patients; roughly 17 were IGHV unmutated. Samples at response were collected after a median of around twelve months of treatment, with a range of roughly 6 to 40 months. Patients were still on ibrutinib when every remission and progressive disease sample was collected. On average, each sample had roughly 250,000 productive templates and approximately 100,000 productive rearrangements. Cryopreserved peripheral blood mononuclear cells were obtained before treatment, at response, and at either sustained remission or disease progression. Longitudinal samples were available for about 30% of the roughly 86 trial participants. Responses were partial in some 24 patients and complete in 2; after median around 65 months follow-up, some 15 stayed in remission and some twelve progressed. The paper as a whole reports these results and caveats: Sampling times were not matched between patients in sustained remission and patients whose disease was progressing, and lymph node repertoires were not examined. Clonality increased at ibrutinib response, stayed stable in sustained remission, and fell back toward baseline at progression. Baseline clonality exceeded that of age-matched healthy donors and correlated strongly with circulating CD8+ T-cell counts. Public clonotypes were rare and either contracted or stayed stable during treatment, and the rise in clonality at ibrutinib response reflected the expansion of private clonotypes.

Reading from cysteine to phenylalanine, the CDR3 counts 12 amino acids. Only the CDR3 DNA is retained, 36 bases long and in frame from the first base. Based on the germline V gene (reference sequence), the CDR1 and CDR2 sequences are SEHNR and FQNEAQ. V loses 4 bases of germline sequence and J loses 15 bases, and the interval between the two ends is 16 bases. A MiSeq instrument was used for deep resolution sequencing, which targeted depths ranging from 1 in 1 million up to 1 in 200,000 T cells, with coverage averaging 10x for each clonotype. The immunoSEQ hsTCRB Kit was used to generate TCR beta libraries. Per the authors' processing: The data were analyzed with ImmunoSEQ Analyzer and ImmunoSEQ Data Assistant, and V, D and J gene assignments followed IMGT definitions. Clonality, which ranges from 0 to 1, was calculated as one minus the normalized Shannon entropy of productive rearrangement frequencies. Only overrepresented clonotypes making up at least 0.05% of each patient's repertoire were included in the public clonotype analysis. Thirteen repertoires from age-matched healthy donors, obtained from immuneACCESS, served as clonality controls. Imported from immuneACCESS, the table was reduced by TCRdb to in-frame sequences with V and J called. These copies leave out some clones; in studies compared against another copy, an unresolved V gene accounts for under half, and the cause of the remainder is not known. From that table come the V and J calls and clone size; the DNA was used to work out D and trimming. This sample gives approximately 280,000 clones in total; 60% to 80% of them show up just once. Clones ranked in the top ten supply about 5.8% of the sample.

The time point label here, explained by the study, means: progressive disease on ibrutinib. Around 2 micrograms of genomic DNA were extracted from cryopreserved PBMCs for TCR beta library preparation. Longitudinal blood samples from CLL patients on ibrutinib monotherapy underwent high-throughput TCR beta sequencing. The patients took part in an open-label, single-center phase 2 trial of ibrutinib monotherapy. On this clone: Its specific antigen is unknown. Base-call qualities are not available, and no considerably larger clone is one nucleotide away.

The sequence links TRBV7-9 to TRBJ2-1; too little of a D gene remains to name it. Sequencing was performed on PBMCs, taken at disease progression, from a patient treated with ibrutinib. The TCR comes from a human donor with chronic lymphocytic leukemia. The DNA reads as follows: TGTGCCAGCAGCTCCCCCGTACCCCCCCCGTTCTTC. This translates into CASSSPVPPPFF.